This T cell receptor beta chain was recorded in a study of blood T cell repertoires in COVID-19. Losses at the gene ends were 9 bases for V and 0 bases for J; bases not matched to a gene: 15. Germline V gene lookup returns CDR1 MGHRA and CDR2 YSYEKL. CDR3 size: 18 residues. Up to 2 weeks before entering the study, exposed participants had met a COVID-19 case. TCRdb's table, derived via immunoSEQ multiplex PCR, lists solely in-frame clones and lacks some. The sample has 250,000 or so clones, 91% seen once; the top ten hold 2.5% to 3%. This TCR derives from a man aged 35 to 55 who had been exposed to COVID-19. The chain is built from TRBV4-1 and TRBJ2-3, with 10 nucleotides matching TRBD2. The sequenced sample consisted of PBMCs or T cells enriched from blood (not recorded which). The CDR3 is CARGTSEDPGTSTDTQYF. CDR3 nucleotide sequence: TGCGCCAGGGGGACTAGCGAAGATCCCGGAACTAGCACAGATACGCAGTATTTT.